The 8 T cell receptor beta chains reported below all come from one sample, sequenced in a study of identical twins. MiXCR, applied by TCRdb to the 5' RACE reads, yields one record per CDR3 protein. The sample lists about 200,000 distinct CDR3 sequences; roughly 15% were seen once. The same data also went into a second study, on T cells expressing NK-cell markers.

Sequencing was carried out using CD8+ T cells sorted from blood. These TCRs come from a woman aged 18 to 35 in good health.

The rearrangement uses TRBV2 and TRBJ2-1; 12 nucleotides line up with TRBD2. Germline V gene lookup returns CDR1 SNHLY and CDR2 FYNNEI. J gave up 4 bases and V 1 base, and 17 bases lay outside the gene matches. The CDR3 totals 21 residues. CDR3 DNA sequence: TGTGCCAGCAGTGAAGAGGGCATAGTGGGACTAGCGGGCTCTGGGTACAATGAGCAGTTCTTC. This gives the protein CASSEEGIVGLAGSGYNEQFF. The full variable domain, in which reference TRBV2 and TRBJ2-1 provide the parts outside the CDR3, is EPEVTQTPSHQVTQMGQEVILRCVPISNHLYFYWYRQILGQKVEFLVSFYNNEISEKSEIFDDQFSVERPDGSNFTLKIRSTKLEDSAMYFCASSEEGIVGLAGSGYNEQFFGPGTRLTVL.

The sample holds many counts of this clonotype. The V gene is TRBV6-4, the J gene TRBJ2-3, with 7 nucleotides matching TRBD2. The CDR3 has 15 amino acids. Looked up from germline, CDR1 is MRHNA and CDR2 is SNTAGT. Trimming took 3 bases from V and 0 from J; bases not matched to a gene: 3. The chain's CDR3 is CASSEGSGSTDTQYF. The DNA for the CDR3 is TGTGCCAGCAGTGAGGGTAGCGGGAGCACAGATACGCAGTATTTT.

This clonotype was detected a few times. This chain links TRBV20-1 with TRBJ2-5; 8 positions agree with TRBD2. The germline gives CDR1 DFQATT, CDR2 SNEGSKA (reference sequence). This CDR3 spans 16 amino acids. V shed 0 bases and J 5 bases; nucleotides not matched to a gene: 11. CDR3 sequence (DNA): TGCAGTGCTAGAGATGGGGCCGGGGGGGCCTGGGAGACCCAGTACTTC. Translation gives CSARDGAGGAWETQYF.

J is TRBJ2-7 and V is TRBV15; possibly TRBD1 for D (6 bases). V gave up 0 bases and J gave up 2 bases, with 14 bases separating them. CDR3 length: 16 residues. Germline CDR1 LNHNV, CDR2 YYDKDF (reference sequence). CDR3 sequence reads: CATSREKTGTPYEQYF. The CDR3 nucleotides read TGTGCCACCAGCAGAGAAAAGACCGGGACACCCTACGAGCAGTACTTC.

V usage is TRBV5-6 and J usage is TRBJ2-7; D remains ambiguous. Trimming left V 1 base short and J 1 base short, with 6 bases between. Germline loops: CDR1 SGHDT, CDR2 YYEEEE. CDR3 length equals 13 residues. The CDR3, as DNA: TGTGCCAGCAGCTTGTTCAGTTCCTACGAGCAGTACTTC. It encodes CASSLFSSYEQYF.

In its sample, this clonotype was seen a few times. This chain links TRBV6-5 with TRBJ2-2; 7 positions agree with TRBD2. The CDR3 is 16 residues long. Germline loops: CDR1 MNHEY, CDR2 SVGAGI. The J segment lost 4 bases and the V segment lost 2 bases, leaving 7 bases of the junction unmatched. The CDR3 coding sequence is TGTGCCAGCAGTTACGCGGGACGCGGGGGCACCGGGGAGCTGTTTTTT. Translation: CASSYAGRGGTGELFF.

CDR3 in DNA: TGCAGTGCTGGACAGGGGGCTGGGGTTAGCTACACCTTC. This translates into CSAGQGAGVSYTF. The chain couples TRBV20-1 to TRBJ1-2; 11 bases are a match to TRBD1. This CDR3 contains 13 residues. V shed 5 bases and J 9 bases; nucleotides not matched to a gene: 8. CDR1 is DFQATT and CDR2 is SNEGSKA in the germline V gene (reference sequence).

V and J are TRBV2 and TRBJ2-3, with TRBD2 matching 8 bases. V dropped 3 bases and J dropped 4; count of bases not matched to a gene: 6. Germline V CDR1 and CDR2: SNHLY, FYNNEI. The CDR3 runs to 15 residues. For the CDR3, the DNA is TGTGCCAGCAGTGAGGAGCGGGAGCGGCCAGATACGCAGTATTTT. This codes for CASSEERERPDTQYF. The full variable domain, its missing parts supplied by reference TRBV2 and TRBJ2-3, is EPEVTQTPSHQVTQMGQEVILRCVPISNHLYFYWYRQILGQKVEFLVSFYNNEISEKSEIFDDQFSVERPDGSNFTLKIRSTKLEDSAMYFCASSEERERPDTQYFGPGTRLTVL.